These 27 T cell receptor beta chains were sequenced from one sample in a study of cytomegalovirus exposure and HLA in healthy donors. PCR involved 60 Vbeta and 13 Jbeta primers. Data came from immunoSEQ multiplex PCR; TCRdb stores just in-frame clones and leaves some out. Of 150,000 to 200,000 clones listed, 65% to 85% were seen once; the top ten hold approximately 7.1%. Sequenced material: PBMCs. The source of these receptors is a man aged 35 to 55 in good health and CMV-seropositive.

This clone was counted between two and nine times. This rearrangement joins TRBV9 to TRBJ1-3; weak D call: TRBD1 (5 bases). V was pared by 0 bases and J by 3 bases, with 16 bases between. This CDR3 spans 17 amino acids. Germline CDR1 and CDR2: SGDLS and YYNGEE. The CDR3 loop reads CASSVGGRDAFGNTIYF. The CDR3 DNA sequence: TGTGCCAGCAGCGTAGGAGGCAGGGATGCATTTGGAAACACCATATATTTT.

Concerning this clone: The identical CDR3 is also encoded by other nucleotide sequences in the sample. This chain connects TRBV5-1 to TRBJ1-5; D is ambiguous. The CDR3 runs to 15 residues. The V and J ends lost 4 bases and 2 bases respectively, with 13 bases between them. Germline V gives CDR1 SGHRS, CDR2 YFSETQ. CDR3 sequence: CASSPGGGGNQPQHF. Written as DNA, the CDR3 is TGCGCCAGCAGCCCGGGCGGCGGGGGCAATCAGCCCCAGCATTTT. The full variable domain, its missing parts supplied by reference TRBV5-1 and TRBJ1-5, is KAGVTQTPRYLIKTRGQQVTLSCSPISGHRSVSWYQQTPGQGLQFLFEYFSETQRNKGNFPGRFSGRQFSNSRSEMNVSTLELGDSALYLCASSPGGGGNQPQHFGDGTRLSIL.

The chain has TRBV7-3 and TRBJ2-3; weak D call: TRBD2 (6 bases). Trimming shortened V by 3 bases and J by 1 base, and 8 bases separated the two germline ends. CDR3 size: 14 residues. Germline V lookup: CDR1 SGHTA, CDR2 FQGTGA. In DNA form, the CDR3 reads TGTGCCAGCAGCTTTAGCGGTCGCACAGATACGCAGTATTTT. Translating it yields CASSFSGRTDTQYF.

This chain joins TRBV6-1 and TRBJ2-7, with D perhaps TRBD1 (6 bases). This CDR3 contains 14 residues. Trimming left V 4 bases short and J 0 bases short, with 10 bases between. Germline loops: CDR1 MNHNS, CDR2 SASEGT. CDR3 sequence: CASSGDRPSYEQYF. CDR3 bases: TGTGCCAGCAGTGGCGACAGGCCCTCCTACGAGCAGTACTTC.

The chain couples TRBV7-8 to TRBJ2-4; TRBD1 agrees at 8 bases. Germline values: CDR1 SGHVS, CDR2 FQNEAQ. The CDR3 has 19 amino acids. V was clipped by 2 bases and J by 1 base; unmatched bases: 13. The CDR3 coding sequence is TGTGCCAGCAGCTTACCAACTAGAAACCGGGACAGGGCCAAAAACATTCAGTACTTC. It codes for CASSLPTRNRDRAKNIQYF.

The rearrangement uses TRBV10-2 and TRBJ2-4, with 9 positions matching TRBD1. This CDR3 region has 15 residues. Trimming removed 2 bases from V and 7 bases from J; junction bases left unmatched: 6. CDR1 is WSHSY, CDR2 SAAADI, per germline. CDR3 DNA sequence: TGCGCCAGCAGTGAGCCGGGACAGGGAAGGAACATTCAGTACTTC. Its translation is CASSEPGQGRNIQYF.

The genes are TRBV5-8 and TRBJ1-4, with 9 bases identical to TRBD1. The junction had 1 base not matched to a gene; V was cut back by 0 bases and J by 7 bases. CDR1 is SGHTS and CDR2 is YDEGEE in the germline V gene. This CDR3 has 14 residues. CDR3 sequence: CASSLDRGLEKLFF. The CDR3 DNA reads as TGTGCCAGCAGCTTGGACAGGGGGCTTGAAAAACTGTTTTTT. Together with reference TRBV5-8 and TRBJ1-4, the CDR3 gives the full variable domain: EAGVTQSPTHLIKTRGQQATLRCSPISGHTSVYWYQQALGLGLQFLLWYDEGEERNRGNFPPRFSGRQFPNYSSELNVNALELEDSALYLCASSLDRGLEKLFFGSGTQLSVL.

J is TRBJ2-5 and V is TRBV2; TRBD1 is a possible D gene (6 bases). Judging by the DNA end, TRBJ2-7 fits better; the J call may be wrong. CDR3 length equals 14 residues. CDR1 is SNHLY, CDR2 FYNNEI, per germline. The CDR3 DNA reads TGTGCCAGCAGGGAACAGGGTCCAACCTACGAGCAGTACTTC. Encoded protein: CASREQGPTYEQYF.

J is TRBJ1-6 and V is TRBV19; 12 bases fit TRBD1. From germline, CDR1 is LNHDA and CDR2 SQIVND (reference sequence). CDR3 size: 15 residues. With V trimmed by 5 bases and J by 15 bases, 11 bases remained unmatched. CDR3 sequence reads: CASSGTRDRGRVLHF. CDR3 nucleotides: TGTGCCAGTAGTGGAACCCGGGACAGGGGGCGAGTCCTCCACTTT.

The chain has TRBV2 and TRBJ2-1; 9 bases are a match to TRBD2. With V trimmed by 9 bases and J by 6 bases, 0 bases remained unmatched. The CDR3 has 11 amino acids. In germline, CDR1 is SNHLY, CDR2 FYNNEI. CDR3 nucleotides: TGTGCCAGGGGACTAGCCAATGAGCAGTTCTTC. Translated, it gives CARGLANEQFF.

The CDR3 bases are TGTGCCAGCTCACCACTTGAGACTCAGTCCTACAATGAGCAGTTCTTC. Its translation: CASSPLETQSYNEQFF. This chain joins TRBV18 and TRBJ2-1; no clear D. Trimming stripped 1 base from V and 1 base from J, with 11 bases between. The CDR3 spans 16 residues. CDR1 and CDR2 (germline): KGHSH, LQKENI.

The V gene is TRBV5-5, the J gene TRBJ1-1; 7 nucleotides line up with TRBD1. The CDR3 covers 14 residues. The V segment lost 0 bases and the J segment 8 bases; nucleotides outside the gene matches: 7. Germline CDR1 and CDR2: SGHKS and YYEKEE (reference sequence). Here the CDR3 reads CASSLDSRDREAFF. CDR3 nucleotides: TGTGCCAGCAGCTTGGATTCACGGGACAGAGAAGCTTTCTTT.

V and J are TRBV14 and TRBJ2-3; possibly TRBD2 for D (6 bases). Trimming left V 5 bases short and J 2 bases short, with 14 bases between. CDR1 and CDR2 from the germline V gene are SGHDN and FVKESK. The CDR3 covers 15 residues. The CDR3 here is CASSGGDPTTDTQYF. Written as DNA, the CDR3 is TGTGCCAGCAGCGGAGGGGACCCAACCACAGATACGCAGTATTTT.

The chain combines TRBV9 with TRBJ1-1; a weak D match, TRBD1 (6 bases). Trimming stripped 5 bases from V and 1 base from J, with 21 bases between. The CDR3 is 17 amino acids. Germline CDR1 reads SGDLS; CDR2 reads YYNGEE. The CDR3 protein is CASSRTEPFAGNTEAFF. The CDR3 coding sequence is TGTGCCAGCAGTCGGACAGAACCTTTTGCAGGGAACACTGAAGCTTTCTTT.

The rearrangement uses TRBV4-2 and TRBJ2-2; TRBD1 matches at 11 bases. The CDR3 totals 21 residues. V lost 4 bases to trimming and J lost 1 base; unmatched junction nucleotides: 17. The germline V gene encodes CDR1 LGHNA and CDR2 YNFKEQ. CDR3 amino acids: CASSPHARDRGAHRNTGELFF. CDR3 nucleotide sequence: TGTGCCAGCAGCCCTCACGCCCGGGACAGGGGGGCGCACAGGAACACCGGGGAGCTGTTTTTT.

The chain uses TRBV10-3 and TRBJ1-4; 8 bases are a match to TRBD1. CDR3 length: 13 amino acids. With 10 bases clipped from V and 4 bases from J, the junction kept 5 bases outside the gene matches. Germline loops: CDR1 ENHRY, CDR2 SYGVKD. This CDR3 is CASSGQGNEKLFF. Written as DNA, the CDR3 is TGTGCCAGTAGCGGACAGGGTAATGAAAAACTGTTTTTT.

There are a few counts of this clone. V usage is TRBV6-5 and J usage is TRBJ1-1, with D unresolved. This CDR3 spans 14 amino acids. Trimming left V 6 bases short and J 5 bases short, with 16 bases between. Germline lookup yields CDR1 MNHEY and CDR2 SVGAGI. As DNA, the CDR3 is TGTGCCAGCAGGACAAGTTACGGGAGGACTGAAGCTTTCTTT. Its protein product is CASRTSYGRTEAFF.

The rearrangement links TRBV10-3 to TRBJ2-2; 11 nucleotides align to TRBD1. The CDR3 length is 16 residues. The V gene's germline CDR1 is ENHRY and CDR2 SYGVKD. The junction had 6 bases not matched to a gene; V was cut back by 5 bases and J by 4 bases. The CDR3 loop is CAISPAGTGGTGELFF. DNA for the CDR3: TGTGCCATCAGTCCCGCCGGGACAGGGGGCACCGGGGAGCTGTTTTTT.

The CDR3 region has the DNA TGTGCCAGCAGACCGGACAGGGGAAATAATTCACCCCTCCACTTT. It encodes CASRPDRGNNSPLHF. The rearrangement joins TRBV9 to TRBJ1-6; 9 bases align to TRBD1. Germline values: CDR1 SGDLS, CDR2 YYNGEE. V lost 5 bases and J lost 5; bases outside the gene matches: 5. This CDR3 contains 15 residues.

The CDR3 sequence: CASSPRQAGNTEAFF. The CDR3 DNA reads TGTGCCAGCAGCCCTAGACAGGCCGGGAACACTGAAGCTTTCTTT. This sequence joins TRBV7-2 and TRBJ1-1; D possibly corresponds to TRBD1 (6 bases). Trimming removed 5 bases from V and 1 base from J, with 14 bases in between. CDR3 length: 15 amino acids. Per germline, CDR1 SGHTA and CDR2 FQGNSA. The variable domain in full, with the rest retrieved from reference TRBV7-2 and TRBJ1-1, is GAGVSQSPSNKVTEKGKDVELRCDPISGHTALYWYRQSLGQGLEFLIYFQGNSAPDKSGLPSDRFSAERTGGSVSTLTIQRTQQEDSAVYLCASSPRQAGNTEAFFGQGTRLTVV.

The chain carries TRBV7-8 and TRBJ1-5; maybe TRBD1 (6 bases). The CDR3 sequence is 14 residues long. Deletions cut 3 bases from V and 2 bases from J, with 8 bases between. CDR1 and CDR2 (germline): SGHVS, FQNEAQ. The DNA for the CDR3 is TGTGCCAGCAGCTTCCACAGGGGCAATCAGCCCCAGCATTTT. Translation gives CASSFHRGNQPQHF.

In this sample, this clone turned up once. The chain employs TRBV9 and TRBJ1-5; D perhaps matches TRBD1 (5 bases). The germline CDR1 and CDR2 sequences are SGDLS and YYNGEE. This CDR3 has 14 amino acids. V was cut by 0 bases and J by 10 bases, with 14 bases left in between. DNA of the CDR3: TGTGCCAGCAGCGTAGAAGGGGTTGGCCGCCCCCAGCATTTT. It codes for CASSVEGVGRPQHF.

The chain combines TRBV5-6 with TRBJ1-6; weak D call: TRBD1 (6 bases). The V end lost 6 bases, the J end lost 6 bases, and 13 bases lay between the germline ends. The CDR3 has 14 residues. The V gene's germline CDR1 is SGHDT and CDR2 YYEEEE. The CDR3: CASTRGRANSPLHF. The CDR3 DNA follows: TGTGCCAGCACTAGGGGGAGGGCTAATTCACCCCTCCACTTT.

V gene TRBV5-1 combines with J gene TRBJ2-3; TRBD2 matches at 14 bases. Trimming cost V 4 bases and J 1 base; bases outside gene matches: 8. The germline V gene has CDR1 SGHRS and CDR2 YFSETQ. The CDR3 length is 18 residues. CDR3 nucleotides: TGCGCCAGCAGCCCCGGACTAGCGGGGGGCTGGGGCACAGATACGCAGTATTTT. It specifies CASSPGLAGGWGTDTQYF.

Notes on this clone: The same CDR3 also results from other DNA sequences found in this sample. The rearrangement links TRBV9 to TRBJ2-1, with D possibly TRBD2 on 6 matching bases. Trimming pared 0 bases from V and 7 bases from J, leaving 11 bases between. Germline lookup yields CDR1 SGDLS and CDR2 YYNGEE. The CDR3 totals 14 residues. CDR3 sequence: CASSVVLGGNEQFF. In DNA, the CDR3 is TGTGCCAGCAGCGTAGTTCTAGGAGGGAATGAGCAGTTCTTC.

This clone has a handful of counts. This chain uses TRBV5-8 with TRBJ2-5; no clear D. Trimming took off 4 bases at V and 5 bases at J, with 15 bases between the two ends. This CDR3 region has 14 residues. The germline V gene has CDR1 SGHTS and CDR2 YDEGEE. The CDR3 protein is CASSLRHIRETQYF. CDR3 sequence (DNA): TGTGCCAGCAGCCTTCGACACATACGCGAGACCCAGTACTTC.

The table lists this clone with a few counts. The chain employs TRBV4-3 and TRBJ2-7; tentative D call: TRBD1 (5 bases). CDR1 is LGHNA, CDR2 YSLEER, per germline. Trimming removed 4 bases from V and 0 bases from J, with 13 bases in between. The CDR3 extends over 15 amino acids. The CDR3 region is CASSRQQDLSYEQYF. Here the CDR3 DNA reads TGCGCCAGCAGCCGCCAACAGGACCTCTCCTACGAGCAGTACTTC.